This T cell receptor (beta chain) was profiled in a study of beta chain features in type 1 diabetes. As concerns this clone: The antigen remains unidentified.

CDR3 length equals 19 residues. The germline V gene has CDR1 SGHTA and CDR2 FQGNSA. V trimming: 2 bases; J trimming: 4 bases; junction bases outside the gene matches: 15. General study findings and limits: Insertions at VDJ junctions were less frequent in type 1 diabetes patients. These patients also deleted more nucleotides at the same junctions. In every one of the four CD4+ subsets, TCRB CDR3s were moderately but significantly shorter in Type 1 diabetes patients.

The investigators reverse transcribed all of the isolated RNA, so they sequenced expressed TCRB transcripts. Sequencing used immunoSEQ multiplex PCR; TCRdb keeps in-frame clones, though not all of them. The sample yields hundreds of thousands of clones, around 13% seen once. The receptor was isolated from a young man in good health. This sequence joins TRBV7-2 and TRBJ2-3; 10 nucleotides align to TRBD2. The sequenced material came from naive CD4+ T cells from blood. The CDR3 sequence: CASSLRSPFLAGVPDTQYF. The DNA of the CDR3 is TGTGCCAGCAGCTTACGGTCCCCTTTCCTAGCGGGAGTGCCAGATACGCAGTATTTT.